This record concerns one TCR beta chain sequence. Its target is unknown. Template material for amplifying TCR beta CDR3 regions consisted of RNA transcripts. In the first-round RT-PCR of the TCR CDR3, the HTBI primer set was used. In TCRdb, the multiplex PCR reads were re-called with MiXCR into one record per CDR3 protein. This table holds roughly 420,000 distinct CDR3 sequences, around 13% found once. The sample belongs to a study of T cells in Graves' hyperthyroidism and ophthalmopathy. CDR1 SGHKS and CDR2 YYEKEE come from the germline V gene (reference sequence). This CDR3 spans 14 amino acids. Deletions cut 1 base from V and 11 bases from J, with 16 bases between. Pregnant or lactating patients were excluded, as were those with uncontrolled infection or other autoimmune disease. Findings and caveats of the study: Blood held most thyroid clonotypes expanded above 0.001 frequency.

The rearrangement joins TRBV5-5 to TRBJ1-5; D call uncertain. This sequence originates from a woman under 30 with Graves' hyperthyroidism. The sequenced sample was blood. The CDR3 reads CASSLWSLDPTQHF. The CDR3 nucleotides are TGTGCCAGCAGCTTGTGGTCCCTTGATCCGACCCAGCATTTT. Full variable domain (remainder filled in from reference TRBV5-5 and TRBJ1-5): DAGVTQSPTHLIKTRGQQVTLRCSPISGHKSVSWYQQVLGQGPQFIFQYYEKEERGRGNFPDRFSARQFPNYSSELNVNALLLGDSALYLCASSLWSLDPTQHFGDGTRLSIL.